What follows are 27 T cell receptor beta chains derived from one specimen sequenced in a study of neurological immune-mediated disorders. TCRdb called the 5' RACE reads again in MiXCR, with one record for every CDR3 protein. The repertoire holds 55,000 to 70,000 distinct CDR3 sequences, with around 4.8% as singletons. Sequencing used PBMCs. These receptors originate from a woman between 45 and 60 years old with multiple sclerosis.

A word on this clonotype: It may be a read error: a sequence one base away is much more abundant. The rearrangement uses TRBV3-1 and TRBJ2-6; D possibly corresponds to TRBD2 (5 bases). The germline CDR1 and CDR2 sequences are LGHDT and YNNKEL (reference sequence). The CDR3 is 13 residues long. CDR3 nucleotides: TGTGCCAGCACTCGCGCCGGGGTCAACGTCCTGACTTTC. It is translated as CASTRAGVNVLTF.

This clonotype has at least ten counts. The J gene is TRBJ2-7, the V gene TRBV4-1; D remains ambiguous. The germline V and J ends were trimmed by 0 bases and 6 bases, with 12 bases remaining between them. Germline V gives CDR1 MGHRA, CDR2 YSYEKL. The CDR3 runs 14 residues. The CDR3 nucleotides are TGCGCCAGCAGCCAAGATCGGCTCGCCGGCGAGCAGTACTTC. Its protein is CASSQDRLAGEQYF.

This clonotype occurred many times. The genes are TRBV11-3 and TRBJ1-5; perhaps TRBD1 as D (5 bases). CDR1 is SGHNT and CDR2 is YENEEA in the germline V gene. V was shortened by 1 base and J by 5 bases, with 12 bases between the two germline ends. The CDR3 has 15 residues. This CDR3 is CASSLGGAEDQPQHF. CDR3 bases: TGTGCCAGCAGCTTAGGAGGGGCGGAGGATCAGCCCCAGCATTTT.

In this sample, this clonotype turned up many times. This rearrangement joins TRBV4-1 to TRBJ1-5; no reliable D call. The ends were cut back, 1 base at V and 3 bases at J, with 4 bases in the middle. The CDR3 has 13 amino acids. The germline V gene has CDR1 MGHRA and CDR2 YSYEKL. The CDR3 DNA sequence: TGCGCCAGCAGCCAAGGAGCCAATCAGCCCCAGCATTTT. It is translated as CASSQGANQPQHF.

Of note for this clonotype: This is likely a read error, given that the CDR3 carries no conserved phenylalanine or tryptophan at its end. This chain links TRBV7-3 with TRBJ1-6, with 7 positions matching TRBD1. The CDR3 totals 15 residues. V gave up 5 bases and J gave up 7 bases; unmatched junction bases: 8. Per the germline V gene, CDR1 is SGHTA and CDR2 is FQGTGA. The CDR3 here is CASSADRAENSPLHN. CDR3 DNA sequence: TGTGCCAGCAGCGCAGACAGGGCTGAAAATTCACCCCTCCACAAT.

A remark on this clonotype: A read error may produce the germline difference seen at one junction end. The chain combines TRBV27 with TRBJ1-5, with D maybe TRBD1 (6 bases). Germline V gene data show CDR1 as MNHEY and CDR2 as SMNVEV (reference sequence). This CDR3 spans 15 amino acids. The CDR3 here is CASSSTGINNQPQNF. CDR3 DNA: TGTGCCAGCAGTTCTACAGGGATCAACAATCAGCCCCAGAATTTT.

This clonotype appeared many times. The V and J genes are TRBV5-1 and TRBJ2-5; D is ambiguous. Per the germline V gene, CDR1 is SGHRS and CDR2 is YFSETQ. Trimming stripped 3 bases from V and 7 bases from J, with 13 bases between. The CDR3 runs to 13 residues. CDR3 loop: CASSYDEWGTQYF. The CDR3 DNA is TGCGCCAGCAGCTACGACGAGTGGGGGACCCAGTACTTC.

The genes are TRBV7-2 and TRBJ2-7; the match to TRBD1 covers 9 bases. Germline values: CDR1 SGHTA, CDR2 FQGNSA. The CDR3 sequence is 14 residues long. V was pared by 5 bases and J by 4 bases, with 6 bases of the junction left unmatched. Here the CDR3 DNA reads TGTGCCAGCAGCACCTGGGACAGGGTTTACGAGCAGTACTTC. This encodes CASSTWDRVYEQYF.

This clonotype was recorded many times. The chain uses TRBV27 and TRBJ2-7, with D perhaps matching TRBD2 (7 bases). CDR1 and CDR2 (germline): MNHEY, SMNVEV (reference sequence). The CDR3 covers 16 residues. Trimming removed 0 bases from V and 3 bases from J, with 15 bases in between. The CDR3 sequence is CASSLSLGGGIYEQYF. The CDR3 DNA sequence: TGTGCCAGCAGTTTATCACTGGGAGGGGGAATCTACGAGCAGTACTTC.

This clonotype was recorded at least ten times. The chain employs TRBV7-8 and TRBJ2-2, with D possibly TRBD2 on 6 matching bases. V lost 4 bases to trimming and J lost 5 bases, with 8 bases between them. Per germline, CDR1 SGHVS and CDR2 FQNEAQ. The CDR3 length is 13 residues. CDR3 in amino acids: CASSSGLTGELFF. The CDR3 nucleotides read TGTGCCAGCAGCTCGGGACTTACCGGGGAGCTGTTTTTT.

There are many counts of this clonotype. The CDR3 nucleotides read TGCAGTGCTCCGAACTTCTTAGCCAACATTCAGTACTTC. Its translation: CSAPNFLANIQYF. The chain combines TRBV20-1 with TRBJ2-4, with unresolved D. The V and J ends lost 5 bases and 7 bases respectively, with 15 bases between them. Germline lookup yields CDR1 DFQATT and CDR2 SNEGSKA (reference sequence). There are 13 residues in the CDR3.

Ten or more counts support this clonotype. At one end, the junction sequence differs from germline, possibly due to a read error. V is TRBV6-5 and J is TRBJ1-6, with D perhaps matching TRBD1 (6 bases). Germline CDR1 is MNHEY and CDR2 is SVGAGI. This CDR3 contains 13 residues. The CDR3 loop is CASSWDTYSPLNF. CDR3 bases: TGTGCCAGCAGTTGGGACACCTATTCACCCCTCAACTTT.

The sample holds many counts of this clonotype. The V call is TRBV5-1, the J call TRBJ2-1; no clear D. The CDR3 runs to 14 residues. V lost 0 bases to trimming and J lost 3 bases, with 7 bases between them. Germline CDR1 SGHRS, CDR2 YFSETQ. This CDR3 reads CASSLGYGYNEQFF. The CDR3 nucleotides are TGCGCCAGCAGCTTGGGGTATGGCTACAATGAGCAGTTCTTC.

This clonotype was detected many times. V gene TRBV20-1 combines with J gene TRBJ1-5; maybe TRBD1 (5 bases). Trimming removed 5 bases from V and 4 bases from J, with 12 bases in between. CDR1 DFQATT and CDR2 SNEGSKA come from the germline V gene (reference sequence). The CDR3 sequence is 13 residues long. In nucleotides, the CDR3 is TGCAGTGCTGGCCGACAGCCAAATCAGCCCCAGCATTTT. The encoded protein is CSAGRQPNQPQHF.

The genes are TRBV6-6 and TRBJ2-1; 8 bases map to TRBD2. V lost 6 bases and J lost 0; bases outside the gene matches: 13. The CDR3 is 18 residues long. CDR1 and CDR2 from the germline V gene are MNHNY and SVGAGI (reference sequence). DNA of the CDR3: TGTGCCAGCAGCCGACGGTCGGGCGGGGGGTTCTCCTACAATGAGCAGTTCTTC. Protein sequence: CASSRRSGGGFSYNEQFF.

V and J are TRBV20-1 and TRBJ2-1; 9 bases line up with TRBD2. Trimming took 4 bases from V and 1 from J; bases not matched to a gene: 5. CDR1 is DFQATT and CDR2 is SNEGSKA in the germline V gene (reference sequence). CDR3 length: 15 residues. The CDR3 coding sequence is TGCAGTGCTAACGGAGCGGGGGGATCCTACAATGAGCAGTTCTTC. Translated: CSANGAGGSYNEQFF.

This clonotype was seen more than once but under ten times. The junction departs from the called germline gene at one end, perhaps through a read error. The CDR3 sequence is CASSRRDRDGSPLNF. The CDR3 DNA sequence: TGTGCCAGCTCACGAAGGGACAGGGATGGATCACCCCTCAACTTT. V is TRBV18 and J is TRBJ1-6; 9 nucleotides match TRBD1. CDR1 is KGHSH, CDR2 LQKENI, per germline. This CDR3 region has 15 residues.

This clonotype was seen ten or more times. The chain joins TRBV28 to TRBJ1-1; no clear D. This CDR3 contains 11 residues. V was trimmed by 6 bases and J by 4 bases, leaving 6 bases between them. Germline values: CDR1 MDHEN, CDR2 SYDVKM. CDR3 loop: CASSRSTEAFF. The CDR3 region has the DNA TGTGCCAGCAGCCGGTCCACTGAAGCTTTCTTT. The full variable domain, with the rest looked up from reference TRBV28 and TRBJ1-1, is DVKVTQSSRYLVKRTGEKVFLECVQDMDHENMFWYRQDPGLGLRLIYFSYDVKMKEKGDIPEGYSVSREKKERFSLILESASTNQTSMYLCASSRSTEAFFGQGTRLTVV.

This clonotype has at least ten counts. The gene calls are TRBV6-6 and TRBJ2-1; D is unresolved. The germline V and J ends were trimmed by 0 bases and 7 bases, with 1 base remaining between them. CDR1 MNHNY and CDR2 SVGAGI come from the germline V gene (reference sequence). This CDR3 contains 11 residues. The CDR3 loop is CASSYSNEQFF. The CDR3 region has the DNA TGTGCCAGCAGTTACTCGAATGAGCAGTTCTTC.

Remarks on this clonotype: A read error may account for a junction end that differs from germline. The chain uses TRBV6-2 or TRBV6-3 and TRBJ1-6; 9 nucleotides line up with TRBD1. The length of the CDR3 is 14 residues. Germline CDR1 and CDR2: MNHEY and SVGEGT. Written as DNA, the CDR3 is TGTGCCAGCAGTTACGAGACAGGGGGTTCACCCCTCAACTTT. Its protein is CASSYETGGSPLNF.

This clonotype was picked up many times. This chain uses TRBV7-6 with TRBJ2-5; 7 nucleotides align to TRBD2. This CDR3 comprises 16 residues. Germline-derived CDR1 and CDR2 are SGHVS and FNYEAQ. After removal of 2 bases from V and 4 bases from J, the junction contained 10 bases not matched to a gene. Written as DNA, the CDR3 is TGTGCCAGCAGCTTACCCCACGCGGGGGTGAGAGAGACCCAGTACTTC. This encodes CASSLPHAGVRETQYF.

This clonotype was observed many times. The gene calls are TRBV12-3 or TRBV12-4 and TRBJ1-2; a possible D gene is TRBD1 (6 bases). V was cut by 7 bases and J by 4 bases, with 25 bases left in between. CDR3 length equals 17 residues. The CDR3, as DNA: TGTGCCAGCACCCGAGGGGCCGTAGGACAGTTGGTCTATGGCTACACCTTC. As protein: CASTRGAVGQLVYGYTF.

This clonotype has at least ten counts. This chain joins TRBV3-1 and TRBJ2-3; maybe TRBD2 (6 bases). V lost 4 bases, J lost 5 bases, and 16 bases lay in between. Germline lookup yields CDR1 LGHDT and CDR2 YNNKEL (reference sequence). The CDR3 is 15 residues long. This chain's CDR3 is CASSPGVAVQDTQYF. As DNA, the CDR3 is TGTGCCAGCAGCCCCGGAGTAGCGGTCCAAGATACGCAGTATTTT.

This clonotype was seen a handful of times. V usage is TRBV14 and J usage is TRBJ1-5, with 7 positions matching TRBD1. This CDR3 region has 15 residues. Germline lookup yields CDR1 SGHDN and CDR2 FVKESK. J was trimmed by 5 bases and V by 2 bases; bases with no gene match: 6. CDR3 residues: CASSQRTGLDQPQHF. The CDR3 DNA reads TGTGCCAGCAGCCAACGGACAGGACTGGATCAGCCCCAGCATTTT.

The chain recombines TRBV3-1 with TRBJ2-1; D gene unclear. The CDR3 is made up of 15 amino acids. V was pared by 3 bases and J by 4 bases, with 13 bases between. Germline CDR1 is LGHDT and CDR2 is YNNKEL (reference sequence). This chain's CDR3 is CASSQALRAYNEQFF. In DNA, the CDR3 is TGTGCCAGCAGCCAGGCGCTCAGAGCTTACAATGAGCAGTTCTTC.

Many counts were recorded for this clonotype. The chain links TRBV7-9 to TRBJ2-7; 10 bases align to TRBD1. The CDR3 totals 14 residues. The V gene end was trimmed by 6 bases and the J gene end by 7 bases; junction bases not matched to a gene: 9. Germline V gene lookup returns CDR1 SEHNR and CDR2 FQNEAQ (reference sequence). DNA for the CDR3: TGTGCCAGCAGTCGGGACAGGGGATTTTTAGAGCAGTACTTC. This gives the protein CASSRDRGFLEQYF. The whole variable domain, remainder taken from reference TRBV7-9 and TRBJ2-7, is DTGVSQNPRHKITKRGQNVTFRCDPISEHNRLYWYRQTLGQGPEFLTYFQNEAQLEKSRLLSDRFSAERPKGSFSTLEIQRTEQGDSAMYLCASSRDRGFLEQYFGPGTRLTVT.

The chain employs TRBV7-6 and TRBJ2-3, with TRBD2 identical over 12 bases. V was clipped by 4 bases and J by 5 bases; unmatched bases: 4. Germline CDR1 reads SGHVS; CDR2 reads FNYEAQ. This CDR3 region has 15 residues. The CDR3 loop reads CASSSSGGARDTQYF. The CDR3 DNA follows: TGTGCCAGCAGCTCTAGCGGGGGGGCCAGAGATACGCAGTATTTT.